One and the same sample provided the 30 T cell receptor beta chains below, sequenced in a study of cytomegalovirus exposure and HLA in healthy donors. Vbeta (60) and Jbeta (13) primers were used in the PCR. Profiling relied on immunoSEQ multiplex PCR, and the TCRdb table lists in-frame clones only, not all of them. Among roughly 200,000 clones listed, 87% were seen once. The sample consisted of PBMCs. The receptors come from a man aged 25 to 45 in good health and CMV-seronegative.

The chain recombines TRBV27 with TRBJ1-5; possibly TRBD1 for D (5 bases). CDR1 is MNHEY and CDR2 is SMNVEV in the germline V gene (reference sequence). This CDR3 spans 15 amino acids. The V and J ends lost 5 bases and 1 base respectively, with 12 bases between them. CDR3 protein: CASSPNQGSNQPQHF. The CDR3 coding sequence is TGTGCCAGCAGTCCTAATCAGGGAAGCAATCAGCCCCAGCATTTT.

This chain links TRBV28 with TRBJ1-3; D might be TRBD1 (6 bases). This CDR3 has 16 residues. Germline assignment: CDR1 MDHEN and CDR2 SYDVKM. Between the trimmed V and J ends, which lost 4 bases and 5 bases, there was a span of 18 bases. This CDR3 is CASSYTGRTFRNTIYF. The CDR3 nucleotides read TGTGCCAGCAGTTACACAGGGAGAACTTTTCGAAACACCATATATTTT.

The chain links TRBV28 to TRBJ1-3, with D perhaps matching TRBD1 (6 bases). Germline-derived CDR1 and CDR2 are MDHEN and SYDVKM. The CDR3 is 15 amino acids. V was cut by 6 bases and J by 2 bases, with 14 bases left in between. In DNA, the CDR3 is TGTGCCAGCAGCCAAATACAGGGTGCTGGAAACACCATATATTTT. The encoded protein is CASSQIQGAGNTIYF.

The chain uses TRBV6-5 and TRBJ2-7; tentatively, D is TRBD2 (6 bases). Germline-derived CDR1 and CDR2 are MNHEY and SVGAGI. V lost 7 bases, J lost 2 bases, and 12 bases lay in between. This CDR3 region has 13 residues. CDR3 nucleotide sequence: TGTGCCAGCATGCGGGGAAGACCCTACGAGCAGTACTTC. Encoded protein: CASMRGRPYEQYF.

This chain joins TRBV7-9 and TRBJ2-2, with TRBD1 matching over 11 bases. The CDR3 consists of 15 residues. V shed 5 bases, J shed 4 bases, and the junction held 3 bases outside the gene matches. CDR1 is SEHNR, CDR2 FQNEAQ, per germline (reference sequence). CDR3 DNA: TGTGCCAGCAGCCCCGGGACAGGGGGCACCGGGGAGCTGTTTTTT. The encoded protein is CASSPGTGGTGELFF.

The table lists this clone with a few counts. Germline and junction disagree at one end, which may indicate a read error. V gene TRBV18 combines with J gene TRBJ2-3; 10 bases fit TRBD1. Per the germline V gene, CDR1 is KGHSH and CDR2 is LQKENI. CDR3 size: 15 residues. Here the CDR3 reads CASSGDRGRTDTQYF. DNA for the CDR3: TGTGCCAGCTCGGGCGACAGGGGGCGCACTGATACGCAGTATTTT.

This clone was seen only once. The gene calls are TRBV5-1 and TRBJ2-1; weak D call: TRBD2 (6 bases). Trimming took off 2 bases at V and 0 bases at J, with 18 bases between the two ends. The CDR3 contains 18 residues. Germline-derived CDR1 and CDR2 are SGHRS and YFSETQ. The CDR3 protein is CASSFAGGKGLSYNEQFF. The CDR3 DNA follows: TGCGCCAGCAGCTTTGCGGGTGGGAAGGGACTCTCCTACAATGAGCAGTTCTTC.

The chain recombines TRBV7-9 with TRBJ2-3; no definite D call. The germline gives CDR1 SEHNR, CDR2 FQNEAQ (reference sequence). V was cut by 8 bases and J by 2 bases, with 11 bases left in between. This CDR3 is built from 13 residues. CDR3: CASVDSNTDTQYF. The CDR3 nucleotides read TGTGCCAGCGTTGACTCCAACACAGATACGCAGTATTTT.

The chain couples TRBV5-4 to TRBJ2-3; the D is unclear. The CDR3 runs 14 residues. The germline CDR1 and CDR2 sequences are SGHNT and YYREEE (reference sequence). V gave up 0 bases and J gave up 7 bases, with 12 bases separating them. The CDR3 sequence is CASSLVGPSNTQYF. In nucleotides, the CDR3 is TGTGCCAGCAGCTTGGTCGGCCCTAGTAATACGCAGTATTTT.

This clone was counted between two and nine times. This CDR3 reads CASSFQINEKLFF. The CDR3 region has the DNA TGTGCCAGCAGCTTCCAGATTAATGAAAAACTGTTTTTT. The chain is built from TRBV5-8 and TRBJ1-4; D remains ambiguous. Germline CDR1 reads SGHTS; CDR2 reads YDEGEE. V was cut by 2 bases and J by 4 bases, with 6 bases left in between. CDR3 length equals 13 residues.

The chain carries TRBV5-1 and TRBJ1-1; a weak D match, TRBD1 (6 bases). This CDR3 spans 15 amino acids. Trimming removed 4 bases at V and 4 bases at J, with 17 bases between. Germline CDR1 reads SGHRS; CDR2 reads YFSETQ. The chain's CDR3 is CASSPLSGVSTEAFF. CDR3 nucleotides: TGCGCCAGCAGCCCCCTATCAGGGGTGAGCACTGAAGCTTTCTTT.

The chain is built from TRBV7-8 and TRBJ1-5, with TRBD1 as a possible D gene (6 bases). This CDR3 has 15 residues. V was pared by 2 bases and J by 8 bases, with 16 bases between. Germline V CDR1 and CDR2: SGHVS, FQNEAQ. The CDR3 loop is CASSLLRTALKPQHF. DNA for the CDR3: TGTGCCAGCAGCTTATTAAGGACAGCCCTTAAGCCCCAGCATTTT.

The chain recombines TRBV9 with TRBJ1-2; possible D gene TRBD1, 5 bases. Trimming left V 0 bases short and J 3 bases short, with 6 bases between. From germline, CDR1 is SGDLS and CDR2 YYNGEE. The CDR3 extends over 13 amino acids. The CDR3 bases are TGTGCCAGCAGCGTAGCCAGGGACTATGGCTACACCTTC. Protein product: CASSVARDYGYTF.

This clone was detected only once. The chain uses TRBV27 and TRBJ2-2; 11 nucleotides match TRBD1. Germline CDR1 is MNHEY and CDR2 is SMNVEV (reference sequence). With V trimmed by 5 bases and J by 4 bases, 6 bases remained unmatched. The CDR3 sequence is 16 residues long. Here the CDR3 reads CASSAGTGGSTGELFF. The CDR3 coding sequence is TGTGCCAGCAGTGCCGGGACAGGGGGAAGCACCGGGGAGCTGTTTTTT.

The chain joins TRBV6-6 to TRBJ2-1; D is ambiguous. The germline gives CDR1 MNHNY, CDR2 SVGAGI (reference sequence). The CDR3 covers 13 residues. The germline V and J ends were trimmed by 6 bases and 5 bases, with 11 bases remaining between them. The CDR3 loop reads CASSRPSDNEQFF. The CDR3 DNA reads TGTGCCAGCAGCCGCCCTAGTGACAATGAGCAGTTCTTC.

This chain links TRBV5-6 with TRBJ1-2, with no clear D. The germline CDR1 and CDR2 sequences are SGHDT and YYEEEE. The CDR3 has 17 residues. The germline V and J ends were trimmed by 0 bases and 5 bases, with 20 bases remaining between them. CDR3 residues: CASSLVGSQLADYGYTF. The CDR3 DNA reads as TGTGCCAGCAGCTTGGTAGGCAGTCAACTAGCGGATTATGGCTACACCTTC.

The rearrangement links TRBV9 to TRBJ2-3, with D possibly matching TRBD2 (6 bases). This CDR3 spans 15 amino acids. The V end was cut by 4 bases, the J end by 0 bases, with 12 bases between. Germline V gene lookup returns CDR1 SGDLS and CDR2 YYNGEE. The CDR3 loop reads CASSPWGDSTDTQYF. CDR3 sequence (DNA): TGTGCCAGCAGCCCCTGGGGGGATAGCACAGATACGCAGTATTTT.

Here the CDR3 reads CASSPVGVRDYDYEQYF. In DNA, the CDR3 is TGTGCCAGCAGCCCCGTCGGGGTTCGGGACTACGACTACGAGCAGTACTTC. The rearrangement uses TRBV7-9 and TRBJ2-7; 7 nucleotides match TRBD2. This CDR3 has 17 residues. Unmatched junction bases numbered 16, after V lost 5 bases and J lost 3 bases. Germline CDR1 reads SEHNR; CDR2 reads FQNEAQ (reference sequence).

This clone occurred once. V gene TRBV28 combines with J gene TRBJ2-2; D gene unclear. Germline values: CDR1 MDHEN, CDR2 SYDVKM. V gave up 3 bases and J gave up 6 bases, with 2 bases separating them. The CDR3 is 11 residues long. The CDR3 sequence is CASSFAGELFF. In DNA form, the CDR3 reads TGTGCCAGCAGTTTCGCCGGGGAGCTGTTTTTT.

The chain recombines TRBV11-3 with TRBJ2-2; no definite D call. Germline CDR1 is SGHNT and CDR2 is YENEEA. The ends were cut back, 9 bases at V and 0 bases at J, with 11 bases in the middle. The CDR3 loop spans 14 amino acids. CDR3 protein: CASKSSPNTGELFF. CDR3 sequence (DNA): TGTGCCAGTAAGAGCTCCCCGAACACCGGGGAGCTGTTTTTT.

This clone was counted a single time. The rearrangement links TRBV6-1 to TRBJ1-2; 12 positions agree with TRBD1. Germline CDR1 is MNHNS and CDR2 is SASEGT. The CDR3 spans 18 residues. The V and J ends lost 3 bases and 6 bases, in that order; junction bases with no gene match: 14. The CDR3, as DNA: TGTGCCAGCAGTGAGTCGTATGGGACAGGGGGCCCTAGCCATGGCTACACCTTC. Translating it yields CASSESYGTGGPSHGYTF.

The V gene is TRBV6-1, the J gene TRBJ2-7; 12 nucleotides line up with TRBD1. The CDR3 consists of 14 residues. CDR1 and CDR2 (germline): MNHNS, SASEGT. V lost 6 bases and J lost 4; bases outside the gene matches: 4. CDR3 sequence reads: CASRRDRGLYEQYF. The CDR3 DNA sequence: TGTGCCAGCAGACGGGACAGGGGGCTTTACGAGCAGTACTTC.

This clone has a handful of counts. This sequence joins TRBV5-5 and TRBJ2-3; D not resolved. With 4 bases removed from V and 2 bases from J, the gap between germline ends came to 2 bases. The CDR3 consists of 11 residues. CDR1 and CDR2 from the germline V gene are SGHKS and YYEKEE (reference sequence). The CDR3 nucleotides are TGTGCCAGCAGCCACACAGATACGCAGTATTTT. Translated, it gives CASSHTDTQYF. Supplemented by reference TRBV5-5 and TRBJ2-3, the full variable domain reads DAGVTQSPTHLIKTRGQQVTLRCSPISGHKSVSWYQQVLGQGPQFIFQYYEKEERGRGNFPDRFSARQFPNYSSELNVNALLLGDSALYLCASSHTDTQYFGPGTRLTVL.

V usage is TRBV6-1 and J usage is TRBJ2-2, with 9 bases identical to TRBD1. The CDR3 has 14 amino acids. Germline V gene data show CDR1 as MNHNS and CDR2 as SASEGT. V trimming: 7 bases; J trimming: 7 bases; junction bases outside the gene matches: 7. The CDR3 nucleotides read TGTGCCAGCACCCGGGACAGGGAATTCGGGGAGCTGTTTTTT. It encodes CASTRDREFGELFF.

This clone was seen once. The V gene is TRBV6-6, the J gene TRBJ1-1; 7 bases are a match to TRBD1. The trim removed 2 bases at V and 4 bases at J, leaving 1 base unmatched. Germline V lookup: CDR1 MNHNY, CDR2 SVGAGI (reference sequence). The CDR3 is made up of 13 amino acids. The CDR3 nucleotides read TGTGCCAGCAGTTACGGACAGGCCACTGAAGCTTTCTTT. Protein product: CASSYGQATEAFF.

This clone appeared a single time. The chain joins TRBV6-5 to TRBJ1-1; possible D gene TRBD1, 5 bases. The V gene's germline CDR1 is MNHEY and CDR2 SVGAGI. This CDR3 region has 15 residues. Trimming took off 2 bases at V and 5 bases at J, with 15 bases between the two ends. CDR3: CASSYLSWGDTEAFF. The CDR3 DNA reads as TGTGCCAGCAGTTACCTATCCTGGGGGGATACTGAAGCTTTCTTT.

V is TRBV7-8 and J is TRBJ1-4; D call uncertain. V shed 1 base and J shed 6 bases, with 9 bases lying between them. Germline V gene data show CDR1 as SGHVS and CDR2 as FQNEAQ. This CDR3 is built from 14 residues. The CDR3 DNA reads TGTGCCAGCAGCTTAGTCGGCGGCGATGAAAAACTGTTTTTT. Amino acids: CASSLVGGDEKLFF.

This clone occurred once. The CDR3 region is CAISESGGQKSSYEQYF. CDR3 coding DNA: TGTGCCATCAGTGAGTCGGGGGGACAGAAGAGCTCCTACGAGCAGTACTTC. The chain employs TRBV10-3 and TRBJ2-7, with D maybe TRBD1 (7 bases). The CDR3 is made up of 17 amino acids. The ends were cut back, 0 bases at V and 0 bases at J, with 15 bases in the middle. CDR1 is ENHRY, CDR2 SYGVKD, per germline.

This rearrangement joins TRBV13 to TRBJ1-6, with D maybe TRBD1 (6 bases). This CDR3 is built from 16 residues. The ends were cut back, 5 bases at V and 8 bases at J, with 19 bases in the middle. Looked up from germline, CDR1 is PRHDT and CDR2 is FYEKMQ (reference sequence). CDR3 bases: TGTGCCAGCAGCCTACGGCGGACAGCCACCCATTCACCCCTCCACTTT. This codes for CASSLRRTATHSPLHF.

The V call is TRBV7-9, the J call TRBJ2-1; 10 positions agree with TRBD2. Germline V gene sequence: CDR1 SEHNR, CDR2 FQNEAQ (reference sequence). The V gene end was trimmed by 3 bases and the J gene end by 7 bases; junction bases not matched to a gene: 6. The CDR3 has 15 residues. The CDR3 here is CASSLGTSVLNEQFF. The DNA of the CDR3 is TGTGCCAGCAGCTTGGGGACTAGCGTGTTGAATGAGCAGTTCTTC.